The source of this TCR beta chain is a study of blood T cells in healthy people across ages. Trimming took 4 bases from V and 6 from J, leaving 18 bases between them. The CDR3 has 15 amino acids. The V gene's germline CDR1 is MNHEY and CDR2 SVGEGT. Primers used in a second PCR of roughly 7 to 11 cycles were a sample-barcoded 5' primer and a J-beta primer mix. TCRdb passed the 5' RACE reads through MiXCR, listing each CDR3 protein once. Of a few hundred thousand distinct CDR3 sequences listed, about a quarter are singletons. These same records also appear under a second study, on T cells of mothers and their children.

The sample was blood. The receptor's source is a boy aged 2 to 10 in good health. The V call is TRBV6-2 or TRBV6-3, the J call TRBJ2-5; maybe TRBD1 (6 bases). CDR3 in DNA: TGTGCCAGCAGTTTCGGGGCAGAAGGGGGACAGACCCAGTACTTC. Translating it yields CASSFGAEGGQTQYF.